This TCR beta chain was identified during a study of graft-versus-host responses after intestinal transplantation. Across the whole study: Multivisceral, liver-intestinal, or isolated intestinal grafts went to recipients. Each patient got anti-thymocyte globulin induction, then tacrolimus and steroids for around 3 years. The study, taken as a whole, reports: In recipient marrow, GvH clones were found, and some appeared first in ileum or blood. The presence of high graft-versus-host to host-versus-graft clonal ratios in allografts characterized patients with graft-donor T cell macrochimerism.

Here immunoSEQ multiplex PCR was the method, and the copy in TCRdb shows in-frame clones only, minus some. Of over 100,000 clones listed, 90% to 95% are singletons. Germline values: CDR1 SGHDT, CDR2 YYEEEE. The CDR3 has 13 amino acids. V was cut by 1 base and J by 2 bases, with 6 bases left in between. In regard to this clone: Antigen: not known.

This rearrangement joins TRBV5-6 to TRBJ1-2; D gene uncertain. This sample comprised unstimulated CD4+ T cells sorted from spleen or lymph node cells, obtained before intestinal transplant. This sequence originates from a human donor who received an intestinal transplant. CDR3 DNA sequence: TGTGCCAGCAGCTTGACAGAGAACTATGGCTACACCTTC. Protein: CASSLTENYGYTF. The full variable domain, in which reference TRBV5-6 and TRBJ1-2 provide the parts outside the CDR3, is DAGVTQSPTHLIKTRGQQVTLRCSPKSGHDTVSWYQQALGQGPQFIFQYYEEEERQRGNFPDRFSGHQFPNYSSELNVNALLLGDSALYLCASSLTENYGYTFGSGTRLTVV.